This is a list of T cell receptor beta chains from one sample in a study of T cell changes during pregnancy in multiple sclerosis. The assay was immunoSEQ multiplex PCR, and TCRdb's table has in-frame clones only and misses some. The repertoire has more than 55,000 clones, approximately 91% of them found once; the top ten carry roughly 1.4%. The sequencing used peripheral blood, collected in the second trimester of pregnancy. Receptors originate from a female donor with multiple sclerosis, enrolled in a pregnancy study. The CDR3 runs from the conserved cysteine through the conserved F or W. The D gene is left open where the match is weak. Size is omitted from some rows. Given values are once, few, many or a class for expanded clones.

clone_size	d_call	j_call	v_call	cdr3_aa	cdr3_nt
NA	TRBD1	TRBJ1-5	TRBV19	CASSIGTGGNQPQHF	TGTGCCAGTAGTATTGGGACAGGGGGAAATCAGCCCCAGCATTTT
NA	TRBD1	TRBJ1-1	TRBV9	CASSVVGQGGWGDTEAFF	TGTGCCAGCAGCGTAGTAGGACAGGGAGGGTGGGGGGACACTGAAGCTTTCTTT
NA	NA	TRBJ1-6	TRBV9	CASSVGTYSPLHF	TGTGCCAGCAGCGTAGGAACCTATAGCCCCCTCCACTTT
NA	TRBD2	TRBJ2-5	TRBV28	CASSPIAGGSETQYF	TGTGCCAGCAGTCCTATAGCGGGGGGCTCAGAGACCCAGTACTTC
NA	NA	TRBJ1-5	TRBV30	CAWNRLSNQPQHF	TGTGCCTGGAACAGGCTTAGCAATCAGCCCCAGCATTTT
NA	NA	TRBJ1-5	TRBV11-2	CASSRRGGQPQHF	TGTGCCAGCAGCCGTAGGGGGGGTCAGCCCCAGCATTTT
NA	NA	TRBJ2-3	TRBV30	CAWGLFGTDTQYF	TGTGCCTGGGGACTCTTTGGCACAGATACGCAGTATTTT
NA	TRBD2	TRBJ2-1	TRBV5-4	CASSLPLADYNEQFF	TGTGCCAGCAGCTTGCCACTAGCGGACTACAATGAGCAGTTCTTC
NA	NA	TRBJ1-1	TRBV6-5	CASTATGEAFF	TGTGCCAGCACCGCCACAGGGGAAGCTTTCTTT
NA	TRBD1	TRBJ1-5	TRBV28	CASTPDRGPYSNQPQHF	TGTGCCAGCACCCCGGACAGGGGGCCCTATAGCAATCAGCCCCAGCATTTT
NA	NA	TRBJ1-3	TRBV7-9	CASSNRAEGQGPGNTIYF	TGTGCCAGCAGCAACAGGGCTGAGGGTCAGGGCCCTGGAAACACCATATATTTT
NA	TRBD2	TRBJ2-7	TRBV7-9	CASSLEAGTSGSVQYF	TGTGCCAGCAGCTTAGAGGCCGGGACTAGCGGTTCAGTGCAGTACTTC
NA	NA	TRBJ1-1	TRBV10-2	CASSLGGDTEAFF	TGCGCCAGCAGTTTAGGGGGGGACACTGAAGCTTTCTTT
NA	TRBD1	TRBJ1-3	TRBV2	CASSRDRTFSGNTIYF	TGTGCCAGCAGCCGGGACAGGACCTTCTCTGGAAACACCATATATTTT
NA	NA	TRBJ1-1	TRBV7-6	CASSSTGNTEAFF	TGTGCCAGCAGCTCGACAGGAAACACTGAAGCTTTCTTT
NA	NA	TRBJ2-7	TRBV28	CASSSRQAPYF	TGTGCCAGCAGTTCTAGACAGGCGCCGTACTTC
few	NA	TRBJ1-6	TRBV6-7	CASSPGIKGNSPLHF	TGTGCCAGCAGTCCCGGGATAAAGGGCAATTCACCCCTCCACTTT
NA	NA	TRBJ1-1	TRBV9	CASSEEHTEAFF	TGTGCCAGCAGCGAAGAGCACACTGAAGCTTTCTTT
NA	NA	TRBJ1-5	TRBV4-1	CASSQISGTGGNQPQHF	TGCGCCAGCAGCCAGATATCCGGGACGGGAGGCAATCAGCCCCAGCATTTT
NA	NA	TRBJ2-7	TRBV5-6	CASSWGWTIYYEQYF	TGTGCCAGCAGCTGGGGGTGGACTATTTACTACGAGCAGTACTTC
NA	NA	TRBJ1-3	TRBV30	CAWSFGTLDTIYF	TGTGCCTGGAGTTTCGGGACTCTGGACACCATATATTTT
NA	TRBD1	TRBJ1-1	TRBV14	CASSPGWDRLNTEAFF	TGTGCCAGCAGCCCGGGTTGGGACAGACTGAACACTGAAGCTTTCTTT
NA	NA	TRBJ1-5	TRBV12-5	CASGLSYNQPQHF	TGTGCTAGTGGTTTGTCGTATAATCAGCCCCAGCATTTT
NA	NA	TRBJ2-7	TRBV27	CASSLQGSYEQYF	TGTGCCAGCAGTTTACAGGGCTCCTACGAGCAGTACTTC
NA	TRBD1	TRBJ2-5	TRBV9	CASSPGTGFWETQYF	TGTGCCAGCAGCCCCGGGACAGGATTTTGGGAGACCCAGTACTTC
NA	NA	TRBJ1-1	TRBV5-6	CASSLGQNGAEAFF	TGTGCCAGCAGCTTAGGACAGAACGGGGCTGAAGCTTTCTTT
NA	TRBD2	TRBJ2-7	TRBV5-1	CASSLVAAGTYEQYF	TGCGCCAGCAGCTTGGTCGCAGCGGGGACCTACGAGCAGTACTTC